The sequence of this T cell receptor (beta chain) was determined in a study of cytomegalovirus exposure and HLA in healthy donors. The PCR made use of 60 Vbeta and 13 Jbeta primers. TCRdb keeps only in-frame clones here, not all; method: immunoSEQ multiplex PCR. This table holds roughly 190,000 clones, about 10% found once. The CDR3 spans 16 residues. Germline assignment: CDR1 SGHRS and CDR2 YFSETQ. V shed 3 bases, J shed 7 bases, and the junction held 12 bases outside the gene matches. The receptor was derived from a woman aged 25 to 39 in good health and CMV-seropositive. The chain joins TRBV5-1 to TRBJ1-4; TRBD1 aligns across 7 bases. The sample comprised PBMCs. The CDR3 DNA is TGCGCCAGCAGCTGGAGGACAAGGGGGCAGGGTGAAAAACTGTTTTTT. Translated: CASSWRTRGQGEKLFF.